The T cell receptor beta chain under discussion was sequenced for a study of blood T cells in healthy people across ages. Notes on the study in general: Because donor CMV status was unknown, expanded clonotype changes were possibly confounded. Long-lived donors exceeded aged donors in naive CD4+ cells and diversity.

About this clonotype itself: Its matching antigen is unknown.

A sample-barcoded 5' primer and a J-beta primer mix were used in a second PCR of roughly 7 to 11 cycles. Through a template-switch adaptor with 12 random nucleotides, each cDNA molecule received a tag. TCRdb independently ran MiXCR on the 5' RACE reads; one entry per CDR3 protein. The sample includes 890,000 or so distinct CDR3 sequences, less than 80% of them seen just once. Per sample, at least 5 micrograms of total RNA were extracted. V was pared by 3 bases and J by 0 bases, with 12 bases between. The germline V gene has CDR1 SGHAT and CDR2 FQNNGV. The CDR3 totals 16 residues. This clonotype was obtained from a man younger than 40 in good health. Sequenced material: blood. The chain carries TRBV11-2 and TRBJ2-4; maybe TRBD2 (7 bases). The CDR3 coding sequence is TGTGCCAGCAGCTTTCGGGGGGCGAAAGCCAAAAACATTCAGTACTTC. Translation gives CASSFRGAKAKNIQYF.